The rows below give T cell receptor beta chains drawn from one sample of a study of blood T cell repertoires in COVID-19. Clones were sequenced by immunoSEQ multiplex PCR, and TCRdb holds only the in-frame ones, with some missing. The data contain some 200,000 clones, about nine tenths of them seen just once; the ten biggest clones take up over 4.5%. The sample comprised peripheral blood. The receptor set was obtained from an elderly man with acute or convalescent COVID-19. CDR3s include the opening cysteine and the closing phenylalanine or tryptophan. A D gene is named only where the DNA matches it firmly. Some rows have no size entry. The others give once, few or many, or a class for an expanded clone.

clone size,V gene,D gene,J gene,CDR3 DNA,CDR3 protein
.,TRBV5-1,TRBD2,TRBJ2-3,TGCGCCAGCAGCCTTCGGACTAGCGGGAGGGCCGGGGATACGCAGTATTTT,CASSLRTSGRAGDTQYF
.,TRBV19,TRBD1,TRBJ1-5,TGTGCCAGTAGTACTGGGACAGGTTCGAATCAGCCCCAGCATTTT,CASSTGTGSNQPQHF
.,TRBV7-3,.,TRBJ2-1,TGTGCCAGCAGCTTAAGTTCGGGGTTGAGCTCCTACAATGAGCAGTTCTTC,CASSLSSGLSSYNEQFF
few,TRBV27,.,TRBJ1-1,TGTGCCAGCAGTTTAGCGGGCTGGATCCCCGAAGCTTTCTTT,CASSLAGWIPEAFF
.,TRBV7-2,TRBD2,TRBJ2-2,TGTGCCAGCAGCTACTCCGGGACTAGCGGCAACACCGGGGAGCTGTTTTTT,CASSYSGTSGNTGELFF
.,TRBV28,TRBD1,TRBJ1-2,TGTGCCAGCCTAACAGGGGGGGACTATGGCTACACCTTC,CASLTGGDYGYTF
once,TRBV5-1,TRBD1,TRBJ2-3,TGCGCCAGCAGCAGGACAGGGAGTCTAGGAGATACGCAGTATTTT,CASSRTGSLGDTQYF
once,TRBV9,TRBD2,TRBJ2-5,TGTGCCAGCAGCGTTTTAGGGAGGGCAAAGGTTAGAGTGGAGACCCAGTACTTC,CASSVLGRAKVRVETQYF
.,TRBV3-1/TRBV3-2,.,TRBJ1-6,TGTGCCAGCAGCCATCAGGGCCGGGTTAATTCACCCCTCCACTTT,CASSHQGRVNSPLHF
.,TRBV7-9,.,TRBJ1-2,TGTGCCAGCAGCCGAGAAGGCGGCGCAACCTTC,CASSREGGATF
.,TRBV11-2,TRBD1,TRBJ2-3,TGTGCCAGCAGCCTGGACAGGGGCAAAGATACGCAGTATTTT,CASSLDRGKDTQYF
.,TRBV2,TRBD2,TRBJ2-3,TGTGCCAGCAGTGAAATAGCGGGAGGGATAGATACGCAGTATTTT,CASSEIAGGIDTQYF
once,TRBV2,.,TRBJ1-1,TGTGCCAGCAGTGACGAAGCGAACACTGAAGCTTTCTTT,CASSDEANTEAFF
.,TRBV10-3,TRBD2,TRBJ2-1,TGTGCCATTAAATCTGGGACTAGCGGGAACAATGAGCAGTTCTTC,CAIKSGTSGNNEQFF
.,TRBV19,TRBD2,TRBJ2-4,TGTGCCAGTAGTCGGGGCGGGAGCTCAGCCAAAAACATTCAGTACTTC,CASSRGGSSAKNIQYF
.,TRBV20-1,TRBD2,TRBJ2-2,TGCAGTGCTAGTCTTGCGGGAGGCGGGACCGGGGAGCTGTTTTTT,CSASLAGGGTGELFF
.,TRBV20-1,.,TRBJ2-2,TGCAGTGCTAGTCCGGGAATCGGGGAGCTGTTTTTT,CSASPGIGELFF
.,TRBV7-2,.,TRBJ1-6,TGTGCCAGCAGCTCTCCCGACCGGGTTTATTCACCCCTCCACTTT,CASSSPDRVYSPLHF
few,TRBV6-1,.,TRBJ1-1,TGTGCCAGCAGTGGCAGGGAGAACACTGAAGCTTTCTTT,CASSGRENTEAFF
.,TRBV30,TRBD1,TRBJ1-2,TGTGCCTGGACCGGGACAGGGAGCTACACCTTC,CAWTGTGSYTF
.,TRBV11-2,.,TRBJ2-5,TGTGCCAGCAGTTCCGGGACTCTGACTTTGGAGACCCAGTACTTC,CASSSGTLTLETQYF
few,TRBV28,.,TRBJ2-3,TGTGCCAGCAGGCTCCTGGGCCCTTCGACGCAGTATTTT,CASRLLGPSTQYF
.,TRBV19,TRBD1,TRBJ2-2,TGTGCCAGTAGTACCTTAGGACAGGGAGAGGCCGGGGAGCTGTTTTTT,CASSTLGQGEAGELFF
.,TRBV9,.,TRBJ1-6,TGTGCTTCGGGGGAATATAATTCACCCCTCCACTTT,CASGEYNSPLHF
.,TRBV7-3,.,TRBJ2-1,TGTGCCAGCAACCTTGGGGGGGCGGGTAGCTCCTACAATGAGCAGTTCTTC,CASNLGGAGSSYNEQFF